This TCR beta chain was sequenced during a study of regulatory T cells in long-lasting Graves disease. Study in general: The definition of persistent Graves' disease was over 5 years of antithyroid drugs with positive TSH receptor antibodies.

J gave up 3 bases and V 3 bases, and 10 bases lay outside the gene matches. Germline CDR1 DFQATT, CDR2 SNEGSKA (reference sequence). The CDR3 loop spans 16 amino acids. Study-level findings and limits: TRBV28 was favored in persistent disease, as were TRBJ1-2 and TRBJ2-5. Persistent patients shared more public clonotypes (roughly 2,500) than new patients (roughly 970).

This clonotype was seen repeatedly, ten times or more. Antigen: not known. With iRepertoire HTBI primers and Arm-PCR of CDR3 regions, TCR beta libraries were built. Original handling: Identified segments across samples numbered roughly 60 TRBV and 14 to 15 TRBJ. TCRdb re-analysed the multiplex PCR reads in MiXCR, keeping a single row per CDR3 protein. TCRdb's processing, not the authors' own work, is the source of the V and J calls. The table lists about 290,000 distinct CDR3 sequences, 20% to 25% of them singletons, with roughly 56% in the top ten. Sample time point: persistent/refractory GD, antithyroid drugs over 5 years with positive TRAb. RNA isolated from PBMCs was used to make the TCR library.

The chain carries TRBV20-1 and TRBJ2-4; 8 bases are shared with TRBD2. The sequence was collected from a female donor with Graves disease. The sequences come from peripheral blood mononuclear cells (PBMCs), collected when the disease was refractory, from a patient treated with antithyroid drugs. The CDR3 loop is CSARSEREWVKNIQYF. CDR3 DNA sequence: TGCAGTGCTAGGTCGGAGCGGGAGTGGGTCAAAAACATTCAGTACTTC.